The clone carrying this TCR beta chain was counted ten times or more. Germline CDR1 and CDR2: MDHEN and SYDVKM. The V and J ends lost 7 bases and 7 bases, in that order; junction bases with no gene match: 7. This CDR3 contains 13 residues. The source of the sample is a study of molecular identifiers for immune sequencing clone quantification. Overall study: In replicates, RNA from around 20,000 or 100,000 naive CD8 cells was divided five ways and four parts were sequenced.

MiXCR was run by TCRdb on the PCR reads, yielding one entry per CDR3 protein. Of about 640,000 distinct CDR3 sequences in the sample, 15% to 20% are singletons; the top ten hold 0.85%. This TCR came from a human donor in good health. Some libraries in this study had Jurkat cell RNA spiked in. Material for sequencing was naive CD8+ T cells from blood, with Jurkat cell RNA spiked in. Subset described: FACS-sorted CD8+CD4-CCR7+CD45RA+ naive T cells. The chain combines TRBV28 with TRBJ1-5; TRBD1 matches 7 bases. CDR3 nucleotides: TGTGCCAGCAACGACAGGGACTTACAGCCCCAGCATTTT. It yields the protein CASNDRDLQPQHF.